The rows below give T cell receptor beta chains drawn from one sample of a study of human T cells and chemical hapten exposure. From the RACE reads, TCRdb called clonotypes with MiXCR, one entry per CDR3 protein. The sample carries more than 150,000 distinct CDR3 sequences, around 30% recorded once. The source was whole blood, collected in connection with sensitization to the hapten diphenylcyclopropenone (DPC). These TCRs come from a woman aged 25-40 years with alopecia areata. Some clones in this sample may be carry-over from other donors' samples. CDR3s include the opening cysteine and the closing phenylalanine or tryptophan. A D gene is named only where the DNA matches it firmly. Clone size is not always given. Where it is, it says once, few, many or a class for expanded clones.

d_call,j_call,clone_size,v_call,cdr3_nt,cdr3_aa
-,TRBJ2-7,few,TRBV7-2,TGTGCCAGCAGCTCCCGGTTGGGGGTTCCCGAGCAGTACTTC,CASSSRLGVPEQYF
-,TRBJ1-1,few,TRBV29-1,TGCAGCGCCGGGACACTGAACACTGAAGCTTTCTTT,CSAGTLNTEAFF
-,TRBJ2-7,-,TRBV20-1,TGCAGTGCTAGAGATGGGGGACATATCACCTACGAGCAGTACTTC,CSARDGGHITYEQYF
-,TRBJ2-6,-,TRBV9,TGTGCCAGCAGCGTAGGGCGGCCTGGGGCCGACGTCCTGACTTTC,CASSVGRPGADVLTF
-,TRBJ2-3,few,TRBV5-1,TGCGCCAGCAGCCCTATAGGCGGGCCCACAGATACGCAGTATTTT,CASSPIGGPTDTQYF
-,TRBJ2-4,-,TRBV5-6,TGTGCCAGCAGCTTGGGACGGCAAAACATTCAGTACTTC,CASSLGRQNIQYF
-,TRBJ1-1,few,TRBV4-3,TGCGCCAGCAGCCAAGCCGAGGGGAGTGAAGCTTTCTTT,CASSQAEGSEAFF
-,TRBJ2-2,-,TRBV11-1,TGTGCCAGCAGCCACAGGCCCAACACCGGGGAGCTGTTTTTT,CASSHRPNTGELFF
-,TRBJ2-3,once,TRBV20-1,TGCAGTGCTAGAGAGGGATCCGCAGATACGCAGTATTTT,CSAREGSADTQYF
TRBD1,TRBJ1-1,few,TRBV6-6,TGTGCCAGCAGTTACCAGGGGGTCGCCACTGAAGCTTTCTTT,CASSYQGVATEAFF
-,TRBJ2-5,-,TRBV18,TGTGCCAGCTCACGGTTTTCAGGGGAAGAGACCCAGTACTTC,CASSRFSGEETQYF
TRBD1,TRBJ2-2,few,TRBV27,TGTGCCAGCAGACCGGGACAGGGGTACACCGGGGAGCTGTTTTTT,CASRPGQGYTGELFF
-,TRBJ2-5,few,TRBV28,TGTGCCAGCAGTTTATTGGCTCGACGGGCGAAGACCCAGTACTTC,CASSLLARRAKTQYF
-,TRBJ1-1,-,TRBV2,TGTGCCAGCAGTGCGGATATGAACACTGAAGCTTTCTTT,CASSADMNTEAFF
-,TRBJ1-1,few,TRBV28,TGTGCCACCCAAGGGACTGAAGCTTTCTTT,CATQGTEAFF
-,TRBJ2-2,-,TRBV18,TGTGCCAGCTCACCGGTTGTCGCACCCGGGGAGCTGTTTTTT,CASSPVVAPGELFF
-,TRBJ2-1,-,TRBV4-1,TGCGCCAGCAGCCCCCCCCGGGTCGTTTCCTACAATGAGCAGTTCTTC,CASSPPRVVSYNEQFF
-,TRBJ2-7,few,TRBV29-1,TGCAGCGTGGCAGGGCCTACTGGATTCTACGAGCAGTACTTC,CSVAGPTGFYEQYF
-,TRBJ2-3,few,TRBV5-4,TGTGCCAGCACCCCCTCACAAGCATCAGATACGCAGTATTTT,CASTPSQASDTQYF
-,TRBJ1-3,-,TRBV28,TGTGCCAGCCAGGGACCGTTCTCTGGAAACACCATATATTTT,CASQGPFSGNTIYF
-,TRBJ2-4,few,TRBV10-3,TGTGCCATCAGTGGGTCTTCTAGCGCTTTTCAGTACTTC,CAISGSSSAFQYF
-,TRBJ2-7,-,TRBV28,TGTGCCAGCAGTTTAGTGGGTTCCCACGAGCAGTACTTC,CASSLVGSHEQYF
TRBD1,TRBJ1-4,-,TRBV2,TGTGCCAGCAGCGTGGGACAGCTGAATGAAAAACTGTTTTTT,CASSVGQLNEKLFF
-,TRBJ1-2,many,TRBV28,TGTGCCAGCAGCCCGTCAACGATCTATGGCTACACCTTC,CASSPSTIYGYTF
TRBD2,TRBJ2-7,few,TRBV7-2,TGTGCCAGCAGCCTGCCCCAGCGGGGTGTATACGAGCAGTACTTC,CASSLPQRGVYEQYF
TRBD2,TRBJ2-1,-,TRBV6-2/TRBV6-3,TGTGCCAGCAGTCCCGTAACTAGCGGGAGGGCCTCGTCCTACAATGAGCAGTTCTTC,CASSPVTSGRASSYNEQFF
-,TRBJ1-4,-,TRBV7-2,TGTGCCAGCAGCCTAACAGGGCACAATGAAAAACTGTTTTTT,CASSLTGHNEKLFF
TRBD2,TRBJ2-7,many,TRBV15,TGTGCCACCAGGAGCGGGGGTGTAGAGGAGCAGTACTTC,CATRSGGVEEQYF
-,TRBJ2-4,-,TRBV7-2,TGTGCCAGCAGCATAGGGACCGGTGGTAGAAACATTCAGTACTTC,CASSIGTGGRNIQYF
TRBD1,TRBJ2-1,-,TRBV7-2,TGTGCCAGCAGCCCCTGGACAGGGCTTGAGCAGTTCTTC,CASSPWTGLEQFF
TRBD1,TRBJ2-7,few,TRBV6-2/TRBV6-3,TGTGCCAGCAGTGACGGGACAGGGGCACGCGAGCAGTACTTC,CASSDGTGAREQYF
TRBD2,TRBJ2-6,many,TRBV29-1,TGCAGCGTCGGCGCTGGGGGGGCTGGGGCCAACGTCCTGACTTTC,CSVGAGGAGANVLTF
-,TRBJ2-7,-,TRBV21-1,TGTGCCAGCAGCAAAGGGGCAGGGACGGACGAGCAGTACTTC,CASSKGAGTDEQYF
TRBD1,TRBJ2-7,few,TRBV2,TGTGCCAGCAGAGAGGACAGGGCCGACGAGCAGTACTTC,CASREDRADEQYF
-,TRBJ2-1,few,TRBV5-1,TGCGCCAGCAGCCCCTCGGGGTATGGGTCCTACAATGAGCAGTTCTTC,CASSPSGYGSYNEQFF
TRBD1,TRBJ1-3,-,TRBV28,TGTGCCAGCAGTTTCCAGGGGGCCCCTGCGCTAGGAGGAAACACCATATATTTT,CASSFQGAPALGGNTIYF
-,TRBJ1-4,once,TRBV6-5,TGTGCCAGCAGTTACAGGGGGGGGGGAGAAAAACTGTTTTTT,CASSYRGGGEKLFF
TRBD2,TRBJ2-1,-,TRBV7-9,TGTGCCAGCAGCTTAGGGACTAGCGGAAACAATGAGCAGTTCTTC,CASSLGTSGNNEQFF
-,TRBJ1-1,-,TRBV5-5,TGTGCCAGCAGCTGGGACTATGGAACTGAAGCTTTCTTT,CASSWDYGTEAFF
-,TRBJ2-7,-,TRBV2,TGTGCCAGCTTGAGGTCACCGCGCTGGGACGAGCAGTACTTC,CASLRSPRWDEQYF
-,TRBJ2-7,few,TRBV6-2/TRBV6-3,TGTGCCAGCAGTTCCCTGGGCGAGCAGTACTTC,CASSSLGEQYF
TRBD2,TRBJ2-1,-,TRBV10-3,TGTGCCATCAGCCTAGCGGGAGTCCCGGATGAGCAGTTCTTC,CAISLAGVPDEQFF
TRBD1,TRBJ1-4,-,TRBV6-5,TGTGCCAGCATGACAGGGAGTGGTGAAAAACTGTTTTTT,CASMTGSGEKLFF
-,TRBJ1-1,-,TRBV4-2,TGTGCCAGCAGCCGGGTCGACAGAGTGAACACTGAAGCTTTCTTT,CASSRVDRVNTEAFF
-,TRBJ2-2,-,TRBV11-2,TGTGCCAGCAGCTTTTCCGCCGGGGAGCTGTTTTTT,CASSFSAGELFF
-,TRBJ2-7,-,TRBV10-3,TGTGCCATCAGTGAGTCGGGCGGACGCTACGAGCAGTACTTC,CAISESGGRYEQYF
TRBD1,TRBJ2-7,few,TRBV29-1,TGCAGCGTTCATGGACAGGGGGGACCCTACGAGCAGTACTTC,CSVHGQGGPYEQYF
-,TRBJ2-1,few,TRBV29-1,TGCAGCGTTGTGGACTACAATGAGCAGTTCTTC,CSVVDYNEQFF
-,TRBJ1-2,-,TRBV7-9,TGTGCCAGCAGAGACCCAAGCTATGGCTACACCTTC,CASRDPSYGYTF
-,TRBJ2-2,-,TRBV24-1,TGTGCCACCAGGAGAGGGCAGAACACCGGGGAGCTGTTTTTT,CATRRGQNTGELFF